A single TCR beta chain is shown here with its context. Its antigen remains unknown. Germline V gene data show CDR1 as SQVTM and CDR2 as ANQGSEA. Trimming cost V 6 bases and J 5 bases, with 16 bases left between them. CDR3 length: 13 amino acids. The entry originates in a study of shared clonotypes between healthy human individuals. In replicate PCRs of sorted subsets, approximately 210 ng DNA, 29,000 or so T cell genomes, was used. Here immunoSEQ multiplex PCR was the method, and the copy in TCRdb shows in-frame clones only, minus some. Among roughly 1,500,000 clones listed, 95% to 99% were seen once. Study donors comprised healthy, HIV-negative adults devoid of recent acute infection or vaccination. Study results and limitations: Specimens sampled were limited to blood, with tissue repertoires likely differing. Richness estimates generally favored naive over memory subsets.

What was sequenced was naive CD4+ T cells sorted from blood. Subset: CD45RA+ positively selected. The V gene is TRBV29-1, the J gene TRBJ1-1; maybe TRBD1 (5 bases). The origin of this receptor is a young man in good health. The CDR3 reads CSVISPGGTEAFF. The CDR3 DNA follows: TGCAGCGTCATCTCCCCTGGGGGTACTGAAGCTTTCTTT. Complete variable domain (other parts from reference TRBV29-1 and TRBJ1-1): SAVISQKPSRDICQRGTSLTIQCQVDSQVTMMFWYRQQPGQSLTLIATANQGSEATYESGFVIDKFPISRPNLTFSTLTVSNMSPEDSSIYLCSVISPGGTEAFFGQGTRLTVV.